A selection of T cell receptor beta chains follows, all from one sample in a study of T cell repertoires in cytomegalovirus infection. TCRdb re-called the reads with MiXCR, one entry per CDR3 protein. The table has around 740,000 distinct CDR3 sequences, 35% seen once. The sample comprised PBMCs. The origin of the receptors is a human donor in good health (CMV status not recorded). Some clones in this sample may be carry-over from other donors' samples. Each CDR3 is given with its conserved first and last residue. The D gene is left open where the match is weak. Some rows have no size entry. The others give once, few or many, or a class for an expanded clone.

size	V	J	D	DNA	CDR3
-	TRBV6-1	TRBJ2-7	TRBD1	TGTGCCAGCAGTGGACAGGGTCACCGTCGGGAGCAGTACTTC	CASSGQGHRREQYF
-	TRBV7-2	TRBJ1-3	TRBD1	TGTGCCAGCAGCACGGACAGGGCTGGAAACACCATATATTTT	CASSTDRAGNTIYF
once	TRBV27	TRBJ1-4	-	TGTGCCAGCAGTTCAGGGTATAATGAAAAACTGTTTTTT	CASSSGYNEKLFF
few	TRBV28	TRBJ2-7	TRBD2	TGTGCCAGCAGTCCACTAGCGGGAGGGCCTTCCTACGAGCAGTACTTC	CASSPLAGGPSYEQYF
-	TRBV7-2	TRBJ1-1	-	TGTGCCAGCATCTTAGAAAGAATGGGGAACACTGAAGCTTTCTTT	CASILERMGNTEAFF
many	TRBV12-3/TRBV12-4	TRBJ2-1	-	TGTGCCAGCAGTTTAGTCCACGACGCGGGGCAGTTCTTC	CASSLVHDAGQFF
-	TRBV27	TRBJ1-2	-	TGTGCCAGCAGTTTGGTCGGCGAAACTAACTATGGCTACACCTTC	CASSLVGETNYGYTF
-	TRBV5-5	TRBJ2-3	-	TGTGCCAGCCGGTGGTCAGATACGCAGTATTTT	CASRWSDTQYF
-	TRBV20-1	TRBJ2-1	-	TGCAGTGCTGACCCGCGGGGTAGCTCCTACAATGAGCAGTTCTTC	CSADPRGSSYNEQFF
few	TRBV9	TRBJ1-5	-	TGTGCCAGCAGCGTTCGGGCAGACCTCAATCAGCCCCAGCATTTT	CASSVRADLNQPQHF
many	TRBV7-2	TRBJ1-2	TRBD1	TGTGCCAGCAGCTTGGGGACAGGGGCTAACTATGGCTACACCTTC	CASSLGTGANYGYTF
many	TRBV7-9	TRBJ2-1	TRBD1	TGTGCCAGCAGCTCCAGGGACAGGAGATACAATGAGCAGTTCTTC	CASSSRDRRYNEQFF
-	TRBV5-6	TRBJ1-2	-	TGTGCCATCAGCTTGCGGGGGGTTCGGTATGGCTACACCTTC	CAISLRGVRYGYTF
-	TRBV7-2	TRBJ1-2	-	TGTGCCAGCAGCTTAGAGGTCATCGGTCATGTCTACACCTTC	CASSLEVIGHVYTF
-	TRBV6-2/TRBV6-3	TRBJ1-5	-	TGTGCCAGCACGGCTGCGAAGAGGAATCAGCCCCAGCATTTT	CASTAAKRNQPQHF
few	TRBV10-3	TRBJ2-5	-	TGTGCCATCAGTGATTCAGGGAGGACTGAAGAGACCCAGTACTTC	CAISDSGRTEETQYF
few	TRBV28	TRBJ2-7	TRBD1	TGTGCCAGCAGTTGGGACGGACAGGGGAAGGCGTACGAGCAGTACTTC	CASSWDGQGKAYEQYF
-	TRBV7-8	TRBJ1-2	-	TGTGCCAGCAGCTTTAGCGACAGGCTCTATGGCTACACCTTC	CASSFSDRLYGYTF
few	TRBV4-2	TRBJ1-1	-	TGTGCCAGCAGCCAAGATCCAAAACAGGGTCGAGCTTTCTTT	CASSQDPKQGRAFF
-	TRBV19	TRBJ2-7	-	TGTGCCAGTAGTATAGCAGGGCCTACCTACGAGCAGTACTTC	CASSIAGPTYEQYF
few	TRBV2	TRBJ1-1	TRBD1	TGTGCCAGCAGGCCGGGACAGACCATGAACACTGAAGCTTTCTTT	CASRPGQTMNTEAFF
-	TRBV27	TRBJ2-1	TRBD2	TGTGCCAGCAGTCGAAAACTAGCGGGGGGAAGGAATGAGCAGTTCTTC	CASSRKLAGGRNEQFF
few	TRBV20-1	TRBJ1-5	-	TGCAGTGCTACGAGGGATAGCAATCAGCCCCAGCATTTT	CSATRDSNQPQHF
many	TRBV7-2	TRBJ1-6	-	TGTGCCAGCAGCTTAGAAGCAGGTAGAATTTCACCCCTCCACTTT	CASSLEAGRISPLHF
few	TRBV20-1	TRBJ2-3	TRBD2	TGCAGTGCTAGAGATCTTTGGGCTAGCGGATCAGATACGCAGTATTTT	CSARDLWASGSDTQYF
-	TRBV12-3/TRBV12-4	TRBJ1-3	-	TGTGCCAGCACCCCCCGGGACGGAACTGGAAACACCATATATTTT	CASTPRDGTGNTIYF
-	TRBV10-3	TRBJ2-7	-	TGTGCCATCAGTGAGGGAGAGGGCCCTCGGGGCGAGCAGTACTTC	CAISEGEGPRGEQYF
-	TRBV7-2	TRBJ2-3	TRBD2	TGTGCCAGCAGCCGTTTCTCCTGGACTAGCGGAAACACAGATACGCAGTATTTT	CASSRFSWTSGNTDTQYF
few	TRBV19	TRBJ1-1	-	TGTGCCAGTAGCCATGGTTTCGGGACTGAAGCTTTCTTT	CASSHGFGTEAFF
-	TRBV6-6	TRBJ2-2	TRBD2	TGTGCCAGCAGTTATCGGGCGGGAGGGCCCGGCACCGGGGAGCTGTTTTTT	CASSYRAGGPGTGELFF
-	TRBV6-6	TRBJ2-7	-	TGTGCCAGCAGTTACTCCAGTTCTTCCGGGACGGTCTCCTACGAGCAGTACTTC	CASSYSSSSGTVSYEQYF
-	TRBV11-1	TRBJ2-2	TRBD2	TGTGCCAGCAGCTTCCCGAGACTAGCGGGGCCGAGCGCGAACACCGGGGAGCTGTTTTTT	CASSFPRLAGPSANTGELFF
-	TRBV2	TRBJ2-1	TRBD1	TGTGCCAGGGGTTCCGGGACAGGGGAGAGCAATGAGCAGTTCTTC	CARGSGTGESNEQFF
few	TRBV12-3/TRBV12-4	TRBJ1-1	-	TGTGCCAGCAGTATTAGCGGGGTGGCGTGGACTGAAGCTTTCTTT	CASSISGVAWTEAFF
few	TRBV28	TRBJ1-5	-	TGTGCCAGCTCCCCCCTATTGGGGGGCAATCAGCCCCAGCATTTT	CASSPLLGGNQPQHF
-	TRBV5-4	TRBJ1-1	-	TGTGCCAGCAGCTTGCCTCAGATATTTGGGGACACTGAAGCTTTCTTT	CASSLPQIFGDTEAFF
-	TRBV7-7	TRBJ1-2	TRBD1	TGTGCCAGCAGCTCTTCGGGCGGGCAGGGGGATGGCTACACCTTC	CASSSSGGQGDGYTF
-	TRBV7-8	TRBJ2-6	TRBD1	TGTGCCAGCAGCCGTCTTAGACAGGGGGCTGCTGGGGCCAACGTCCTGACTTTC	CASSRLRQGAAGANVLTF
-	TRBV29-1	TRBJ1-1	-	TGCAGCGTTCGCGATTCGGGGGGCGGGGAAGCTTTCTTT	CSVRDSGGGEAFF
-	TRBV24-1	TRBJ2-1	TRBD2	TGTGCCACCAGTGACACTATTCAGGCGGGGGGCAACAATGAGCAGTTCTTC	CATSDTIQAGGNNEQFF
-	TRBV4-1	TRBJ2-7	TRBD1	TGCGCCAGCAGCCCAGAATGGACAGGACGCTCCTACGAGCAGTACTTC	CASSPEWTGRSYEQYF
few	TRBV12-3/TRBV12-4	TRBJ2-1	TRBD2	TGTGCCAGCAGTCTTAGCGGGGGGGCTTTATATGAGCAGTTCTTC	CASSLSGGALYEQFF
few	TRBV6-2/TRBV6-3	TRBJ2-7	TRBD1	TGTGCCAGCAGTTACTACAGGGGAGCCTACGAGCAGTACTTC	CASSYYRGAYEQYF
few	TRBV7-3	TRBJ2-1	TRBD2	TGTGCCAGCAGCTTAATCCCTAGCGGGGGGCCCAATAGCTCCTACAATGAGCAGTTCTTC	CASSLIPSGGPNSSYNEQFF
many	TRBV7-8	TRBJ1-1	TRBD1	TGTGCCAGCAGCCTTCTACCCGGGACAGAAAATGAAGCTTTCTTT	CASSLLPGTENEAFF
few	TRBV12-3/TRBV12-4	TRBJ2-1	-	TGTGCCAGCATCCCTTGGACCATAGGAAATGAGCAGTTCTTC	CASIPWTIGNEQFF
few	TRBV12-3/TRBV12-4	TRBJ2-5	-	TGTGCCAGCAGTTTCAGGTTGGGAGAGACCCAGTACTTC	CASSFRLGETQYF